These T cell receptor beta chains were read from a single sample in a study of blood T cell repertoires in COVID-19. Sequencing was performed with immunoSEQ multiplex PCR; in TCRdb, only in-frame clones are kept and a portion is missing. The table has under 500,000 clones, around 88% seen once. Input material: peripheral blood. The receptor source for this set is a woman in her twenties or thirties with acute or convalescent COVID-19. Each CDR3 is given with its conserved first and last residue. D genes are given only for firm matches. Part of the rows lack a size; the others show once, few, many or a class for expanded clones.

v_call,clone_size,j_call,d_call,cdr3_nt,cdr3_aa
TRBV4-1,-,TRBJ1-1,-,TGCGCCAGCAGCCAGTCAGGGTTCGCTGAAGCTTTCTTT,CASSQSGFAEAFF
TRBV11-2,-,TRBJ1-5,-,TGTGCCAGCAGCTTAGATGGTCAGACCCAGCATTTT,CASSLDGQTQHF
TRBV5-6,-,TRBJ1-6,-,TGTGCCAGCAGCTTGCAGGCCGGCCCGTCACCCCTCCACTTT,CASSLQAGPSPLHF
TRBV27,-,TRBJ2-5,-,TGTGCCAGCAGTTTACGCGGGCAGCCCGGGGAGACCCAGTACTTC,CASSLRGQPGETQYF
TRBV28,-,TRBJ1-1,-,TGTGCCAGCAGTTTGGTCCCCTGGGGCAGGCCAGACCCAAGCATGAACACTGAAGCTTTCTTT,CASSLVPWGRPDPSMNTEAFF
TRBV10-2,-,TRBJ2-2,-,TGCGCCAGCAGTGCAGGGGTCGGGGAGCTGTTTTTT,CASSAGVGELFF
TRBV18,-,TRBJ2-1,-,TGTGCCAGCTCACCCCAGGTCTCGGCTAAGGAGCAGTTCTTC,CASSPQVSAKEQFF
TRBV5-6,-,TRBJ2-1,TRBD2,TGTGCCAGCAGCCCGGGAGGGGTAGCTGGTGAGCAGTTCTTC,CASSPGGVAGEQFF
TRBV7-2,-,TRBJ2-7,-,TGTGCCAGCAGCTTAGGGGCGGGTCTTCTCGGGTACGAGCAGTACTTC,CASSLGAGLLGYEQYF
TRBV19,-,TRBJ2-2,TRBD1,TGTGCCAGTAGCCCGACAGGGGGCGGGGTCGGGGAGCTGTTTTTT,CASSPTGGGVGELFF
TRBV6-5,-,TRBJ1-2,-,TGTGCCAGCAGCCCCAGGCAACCTAACTATGGCTACACCTTC,CASSPRQPNYGYTF
TRBV25-1,-,TRBJ2-7,-,TGTGCCACCCTCCAGGGGGAGCAGTACTTC,CATLQGEQYF
TRBV6-5,-,TRBJ2-5,TRBD1,TGTGCCAGCAGGCTGGGACAGAGTTACCAAGAGACCCAGTACTTC,CASRLGQSYQETQYF
TRBV7-8,-,TRBJ1-2,TRBD1,TGTGCCAGCAGCTCGACAAAACCGGGACAGGGGATCTGGGGCTACACCTTC,CASSSTKPGQGIWGYTF
TRBV5-1,-,TRBJ2-7,TRBD1,TGCGCCAGCAGCTTGGGTCGGTACAGGGGAGTGTACGAGCAGTACTTC,CASSLGRYRGVYEQYF
TRBV6-6,-,TRBJ1-2,-,TGTGCCAGCACCCTACAGGGTAACTATGGCTACACCTTC,CASTLQGNYGYTF
TRBV18,-,TRBJ1-4,TRBD1,TGTGCCAGCTCACCCAACTCCGGGACAGTTAATGAAAAACTGTTTTTT,CASSPNSGTVNEKLFF
TRBV5-1,-,TRBJ1-1,TRBD1,TGCGCCAGCAGCGTGCTAGGGGACAGGGGTTGGGACACTGAAGCTTTCTTT,CASSVLGDRGWDTEAFF
TRBV27,few,TRBJ2-1,-,TGTGCCAGCAGTTTAAGAGACGCGGACAATGAGCAGTTCTTC,CASSLRDADNEQFF
TRBV27,once,TRBJ2-5,TRBD2,TGTGCCAGCAGACGGACTAGCGGGGTCGTAGAGACCCAGTACTTC,CASRRTSGVVETQYF
TRBV5-1,-,TRBJ1-6,TRBD1,TGCGCCAGCAGCTACAGGGGGTCCATATATAATTCACCCCTCCACTTT,CASSYRGSIYNSPLHF
TRBV11-2,-,TRBJ1-1,-,TGTGCCAGCAGCCGCGGGGGGGCCCAGAACACTGAAGCTTTCTTT,CASSRGGAQNTEAFF
TRBV3-1/TRBV3-2,-,TRBJ2-2,-,TGTGCCAGCAGCCAAGTTTCAGGGATCGGGGAGCTGTTTTTT,CASSQVSGIGELFF
TRBV28,few,TRBJ1-6,-,TGTGCCAGCAGGGGAGGGGGAATATCACCCCTCCACTTT,CASRGGGISPLHF
TRBV9,-,TRBJ2-5,-,TGTGCCAGCAGCGTAGATGGAGCGGAGACCCAGTACTTC,CASSVDGAETQYF
TRBV3-1/TRBV3-2,-,TRBJ2-3,-,TGTGCCAGCAGCGCATACGAGGATACGCAGTATTTT,CASSAYEDTQYF
TRBV3-1/TRBV3-2,once,TRBJ1-1,-,TGTGCCAGCAGCGACGGGACATTAAGGGAAGCTTTCTTT,CASSDGTLREAFF
TRBV6-6,-,TRBJ1-2,TRBD1,TGTGCCAGCAGTCAAACAGGGGGCCATAGCTATGGCTACACCTTC,CASSQTGGHSYGYTF
TRBV29-1,-,TRBJ2-4,TRBD1,TGCAGCGTCGGACAGGGACGGGACATTCAGTACTTC,CSVGQGRDIQYF
TRBV25-1,-,TRBJ1-2,-,TGTGCCAGCAGTGAAGCACGGTATAACTATGGCTACACCTTC,CASSEARYNYGYTF
TRBV7-3,once,TRBJ2-2,-,TGTGCCAGCAGCTCCCCTAGCGTATCCGGGGAGCTGTTTTTT,CASSSPSVSGELFF
TRBV5-4,-,TRBJ2-5,TRBD2,TGTGCCAGCAGCTTGGATTTAGCGGGGGGTCTAGAGACCCAGTACTTC,CASSLDLAGGLETQYF
TRBV6-6,once,TRBJ1-1,TRBD1,TGTGCCAGCAGTTACGCAGGGGGCCATAGCACTGAAGCTTTCTTT,CASSYAGGHSTEAFF
TRBV28,-,TRBJ2-7,-,TGTGCCAGCAGTTTAAGGCAGAGACTTTACTACGAGCAGTACTTC,CASSLRQRLYYEQYF
TRBV10-3,-,TRBJ1-2,TRBD1,TGTGCCATCGAAGGGACAGGGTATGGCTACACCTTC,CAIEGTGYGYTF
TRBV18,-,TRBJ2-7,-,TGTGCCAGCTCACCAGCGATGGTGCGCGAGCAGTACTTC,CASSPAMVREQYF
TRBV11-2,-,TRBJ2-7,-,TGTGCCAGCAGCTACCTATCCTACGAGCAGTACTTC,CASSYLSYEQYF
TRBV27,-,TRBJ1-3,TRBD1,TGTGCCAGCAGTCTGCGGGACAGAGCAGGAGACACCATATATTTT,CASSLRDRAGDTIYF
TRBV6-2/TRBV6-3,-,TRBJ2-5,TRBD1,TGTGCCAGCAGTCCCGGACAGGTTCGCCAAGAGACCCAGTACTTC,CASSPGQVRQETQYF
TRBV11-2,-,TRBJ1-1,-,TGTGCCAGCAGCCCCCTGTCGGGGACTGAAGCTTTCTTT,CASSPLSGTEAFF
TRBV7-7,-,TRBJ1-5,TRBD1,TGTGCCAGCAGCGTCGACAGGGGGAATTGGAATCAGCCCCAGCATTTT,CASSVDRGNWNQPQHF
TRBV7-9,-,TRBJ2-7,-,TGTGCCAGCAGATGGACAGAAAAATCCTACGAGCAGTACTTC,CASRWTEKSYEQYF
TRBV24-1,once,TRBJ2-6,-,TGTGCCACCAGCGAAACTAGCTCTGGGGCCAACGTCCTGACTTTC,CATSETSSGANVLTF
TRBV6-2/TRBV6-3,-,TRBJ1-5,-,TGTGCCAGCAGTCCAACTGGGACACGCAATCAGCCCCAGCATTTT,CASSPTGTRNQPQHF
TRBV7-9,-,TRBJ2-5,TRBD2,TGTGCCAGCAGATCCCAGCGGGGGGGCGAGACCCAGTACTTC,CASRSQRGGETQYF
TRBV21-1,-,TRBJ2-7,-,TGTGCCAGCAGCAAAAAGGGGCTGGGTCGCAATTTAAAGGGGTACTTC,CASSKKGLGRNLKGYF
TRBV27,-,TRBJ2-7,-,TGTGCCAGCAGTCTTGGAGGGAACGAGCAGTACTTC,CASSLGGNEQYF
TRBV21-1,-,TRBJ2-7,-,TGTGCCGTCCAACAGGATGGCCGGGACAGGGGGCTCTACGAGCAGTACTTC,CAVQQDGRDRGLYEQYF
TRBV24-1,-,TRBJ2-6,TRBD1,TGTGCCACCAGTGGACCCGCAGGGGGCTCTGGGGCCAACGTCCTGACTTTC,CATSGPAGGSGANVLTF
TRBV2,-,TRBJ1-2,-,TGTGCCAGCAGTGTTGGGCGGAGGTCGGCTGGCTACACCTTC,CASSVGRRSAGYTF
TRBV4-2,-,TRBJ1-3,-,TGTGCCAGCAGCCAAGAAGACAGTCTCTCTGGAAACACCATATATTTT,CASSQEDSLSGNTIYF
TRBV3-1/TRBV3-2,-,TRBJ2-2,-,TGTGCCAGCAGCCCGCCGACAGTTTCCGGGGAGCTGTTTTTT,CASSPPTVSGELFF
TRBV11-2,-,TRBJ2-7,TRBD1,TGTGCCAGCAGCTTAGAATGGCAGGGGGCCTACGAGCAGTACTTC,CASSLEWQGAYEQYF
TRBV7-2,-,TRBJ1-2,-,TGTGCCAGCAGCTTAGACAGGTTAACTATCGGCTACACCTTC,CASSLDRLTIGYTF
TRBV6-1,-,TRBJ2-4,-,TGTGCCAGCAGTGAACTAGTAATAAACATTCAGTACTTC,CASSELVINIQYF